This T cell receptor beta chain was profiled in a study of neurological immune-mediated disorders. At the level of the study: Multiple sclerosis patients (n of about 35) included around 30 with relapsing-remitting and 3 with secondary progressive disease.

This clonotype showed up many times. TCRdb reprocessed the 5' RACE reads via MiXCR and lists one record per CDR3 protein. The sample consists of 60,000 to 85,000 distinct CDR3 sequences, 4.8% of them appearing once. This CDR3 contains 14 residues. Germline loops: CDR1 SGHVS, CDR2 FQNEAQ. V was trimmed by 3 bases and J by 0 bases, leaving 8 bases between them. This chain links TRBV7-8 with TRBJ1-1; D not resolved. This TCR was recovered from a woman aged 70 to 79 with multiple sclerosis. Sequenced material: PBMCs. CDR3 DNA: TGTGCCAGCAGCTTGTCAGAGATGAACACTGAAGCTTTCTTT. Translating it yields CASSLSEMNTEAFF. Complete variable domain (other parts from reference TRBV7-8 and TRBJ1-1): GAGVSQSPRYKVAKRGQDVALRCDPISGHVSLFWYQQALGQGPEFLTYFQNEAQLDKSGLPSDRFFAERPEGSVSTLKIQRTQQEDSAVYLCASSLSEMNTEAFFGQGTRLTVV.